This record covers a single TCR beta chain. What it binds is not known. Germline and genes here are mouse. The observed sequence ends 1 residue before the CDR3 terminus, with the missing tail filled in from the germline J gene. Sequencing of TCRbeta CDR3 at survey depth gave sequences and template counts. Sequenced by immunoSEQ multiplex PCR; TCRdb stores in-frame clones only, minus some. Altogether approximately 5,400 clones are present, roughly 49% being singletons, with the ten largest covering approximately 10%. The source of the sample is a study of tissue T cells after allogeneic stem cell transplantation. CDR1 is KGHTA, CDR2 FQNQQP, per germline. CDR3 length: 13 amino acids. Study conclusions and caveats: In patients and mice, blood and spleen missed much of tissue repertoire.

The time point here: mouse harvest day 7 after allogeneic transplant. Mouse grafts combined 10^7 T-cell-depleted bone marrow cells with 10^6 splenic CD5+ T cells. This mouse GVHD model was MHC-mismatched B6 to BALB/c, profiled day 7 or 14. This chain uses TRBV23 with TRBJ1-4; the table's D gene call, TRBD1, was not cross checked with the DNA. The TCR originated in a female BALB/c mouse given C57BL/6 T cells with graft-versus-host disease after an allogeneic hematopoietic cell transplant. The sequenced material came from gut tissue. CDR3 sequence: CSSEGQGLERLFF. The sequenced part of the CDR3 DNA is TGCTCCAGCGAGGGACAGGGGCTCGAAAGATTATTT.